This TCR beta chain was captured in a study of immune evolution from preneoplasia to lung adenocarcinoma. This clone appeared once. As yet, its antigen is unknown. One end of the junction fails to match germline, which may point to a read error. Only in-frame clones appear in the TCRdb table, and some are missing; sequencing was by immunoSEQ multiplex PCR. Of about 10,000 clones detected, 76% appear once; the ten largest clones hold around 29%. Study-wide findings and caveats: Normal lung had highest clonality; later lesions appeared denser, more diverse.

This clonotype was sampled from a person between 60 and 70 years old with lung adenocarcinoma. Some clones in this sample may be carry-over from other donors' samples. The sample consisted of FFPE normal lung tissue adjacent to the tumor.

The CDR3 nucleotides read TGCGCCAGCAGGTTGGGGGGAGCGGGAGACTACGAGCAGTACTTC. Amino acids: CASRLGGAGDYEQYF. The rearrangement joins TRBV5-1 to TRBJ2-7; 8 bases fit TRBD2. This CDR3 has 15 amino acids. Germline V CDR1 and CDR2: SGHRS, YFSETQ.